Listed below are T cell receptor beta chains from one sample, sequenced in a study of Ad26.COV2.S vaccination and SARS-CoV-2 variants. TCRdb keeps only in-frame clones here, not all; method: immunoSEQ multiplex PCR. The sample has about 430,000 clones, about nine tenths seen once; the top ten hold 9% to 15%. The sample consisted of peripheral blood, taken in a trial of Ad26.COV2.S vaccine versus placebo. The receptors here all came from a person aged 18-60 years who received the Ad26.COV2.S COVID-19 vaccine or a placebo. Each CDR3 is given with its conserved first and last residue. D genes are given only for firm matches. Size tells how often a clone was seen (once, few, many) or the class of an expanded clone, and some rows leave it out.

J | V | size | D | CDR3 | DNA
TRBJ2-5 | TRBV7-8 | - | TRBD1 | CASSQGQKETQYF | TGTGCCAGCAGCCAGGGACAGAAAGAGACCCAGTACTTC
TRBJ2-1 | TRBV27 | - | TRBD1 | CASSLSPTGDNEQFF | TGTGCCAGCAGTTTATCACCGACAGGGGACAATGAGCAGTTCTTC
TRBJ2-3 | TRBV5-1 | once | - | CASTYISLTDTQYF | TGCGCCAGCACCTATATTAGCCTCACAGATACGCAGTATTTT
TRBJ2-5 | TRBV18 | few | TRBD1 | CASARGLNAETQYF | TGTGCCAGCGCAAGGGGGCTAAACGCGGAGACCCAGTACTTC
TRBJ2-1 | TRBV7-9 | - | TRBD2 | CASSRPNVQTSGRAVTYNEQFF | TGTGCCAGCAGCAGACCCAATGTGCAGACTAGCGGGAGGGCCGTAACCTACAATGAGCAGTTCTTC
TRBJ1-5 | TRBV21-1 | - | - | CASSSTGDYQPQHF | TGTGCCAGCAGCTCGACAGGGGACTATCAGCCCCAGCATTTT
TRBJ2-1 | TRBV7-2 | - | - | CASSLGLGDNEQFF | TGTGCCAGCAGCTTAGGCTTGGGGGACAATGAGCAGTTCTTC
TRBJ2-1 | TRBV21-1 | - | - | CASSKEPGEDEQFF | TGTGCCAGCAGCAAAGAGCCGGGAGAGGATGAGCAGTTCTTC
TRBJ2-7 | TRBV20-1 | once | - | CSARGYEQYF | TGCAGTGCTAGAGGGTACGAGCAGTACTTC
TRBJ1-4 | TRBV2 | - | TRBD1 | CASNSQGYEKLFF | TGTGCCAGCAACTCACAGGGGTATGAAAAACTGTTTTTT
TRBJ2-2 | TRBV7-6 | - | - | CASSLRSTGELFF | TGTGCCAGCAGCCTAAGGAGCACCGGGGAGCTGTTTTTT
TRBJ2-2 | TRBV11-2 | once | TRBD2 | CASSPSGSGAGELFF | TGTGCCAGCAGTCCGAGCGGGAGCGGTGCCGGGGAGCTGTTTTTT
TRBJ2-5 | TRBV19 | - | - | CASSISRGETQYF | TGTGCCAGTAGTATTTCTCGGGGGGAGACCCAGTACTTC
TRBJ1-1 | TRBV6-5 | - | - | CASRSGWSNTEAFF | TGTGCCAGCAGATCAGGGTGGAGTAACACTGAAGCTTTCTTT